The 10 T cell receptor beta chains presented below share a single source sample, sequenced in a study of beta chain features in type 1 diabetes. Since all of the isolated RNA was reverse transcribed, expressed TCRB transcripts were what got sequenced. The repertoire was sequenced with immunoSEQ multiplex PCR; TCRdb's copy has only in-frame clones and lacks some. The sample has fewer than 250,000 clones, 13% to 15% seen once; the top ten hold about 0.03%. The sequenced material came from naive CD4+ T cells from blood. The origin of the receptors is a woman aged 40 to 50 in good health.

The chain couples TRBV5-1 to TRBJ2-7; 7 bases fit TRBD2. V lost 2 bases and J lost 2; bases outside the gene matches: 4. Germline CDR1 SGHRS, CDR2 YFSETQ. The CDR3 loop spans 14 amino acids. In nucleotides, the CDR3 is TGCGCCAGCAGCTTCAGCGGGGCTACCTACGAGCAGTACTTC. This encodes CASSFSGATYEQYF.

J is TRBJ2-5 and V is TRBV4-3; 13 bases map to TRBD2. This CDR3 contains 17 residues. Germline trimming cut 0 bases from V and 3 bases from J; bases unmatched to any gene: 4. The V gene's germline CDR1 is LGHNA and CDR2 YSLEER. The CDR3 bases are TGCGCCAGCAGCCAAGATGCCGGACTAGCGGGGGAAGAGACCCAGTACTTC. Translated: CASSQDAGLAGEETQYF.

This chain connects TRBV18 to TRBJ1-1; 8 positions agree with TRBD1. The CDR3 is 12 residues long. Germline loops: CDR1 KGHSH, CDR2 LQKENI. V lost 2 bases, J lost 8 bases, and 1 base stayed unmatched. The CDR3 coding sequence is TGTGCCAGCTCACCAGGACAGGGAGAAGCTTTCTTT. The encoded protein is CASSPGQGEAFF.

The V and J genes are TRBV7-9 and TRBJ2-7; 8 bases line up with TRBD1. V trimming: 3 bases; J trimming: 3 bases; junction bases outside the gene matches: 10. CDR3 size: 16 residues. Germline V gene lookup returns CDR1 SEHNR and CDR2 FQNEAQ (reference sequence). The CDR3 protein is CASSFAGQVIRYEQYF. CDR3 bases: TGTGCCAGCAGCTTTGCGGGACAGGTCATACGCTACGAGCAGTACTTC.

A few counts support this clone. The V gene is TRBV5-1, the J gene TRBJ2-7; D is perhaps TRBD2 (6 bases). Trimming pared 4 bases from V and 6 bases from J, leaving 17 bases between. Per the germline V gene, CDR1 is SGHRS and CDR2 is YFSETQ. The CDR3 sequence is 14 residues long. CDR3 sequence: CASSIASATGEQYF. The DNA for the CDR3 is TGCGCCAGCAGCATCGCTAGCGCAACAGGCGAGCAGTACTTC.

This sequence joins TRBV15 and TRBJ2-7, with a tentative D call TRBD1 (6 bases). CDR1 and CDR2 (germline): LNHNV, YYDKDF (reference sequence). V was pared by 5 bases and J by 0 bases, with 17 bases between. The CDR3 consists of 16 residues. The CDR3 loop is CATSPDPGGSSYEQYF. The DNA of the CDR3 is TGTGCCACCAGCCCCGACCCTGGGGGCAGCTCCTACGAGCAGTACTTC.

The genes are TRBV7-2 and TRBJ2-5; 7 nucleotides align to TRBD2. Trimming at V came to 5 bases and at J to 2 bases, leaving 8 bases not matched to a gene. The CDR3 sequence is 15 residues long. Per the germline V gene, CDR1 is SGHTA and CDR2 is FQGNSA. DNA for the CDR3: TGTGCCAGCAGCCCATACCGGCGGGGGCAAGAGACCCAGTACTTC. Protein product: CASSPYRRGQETQYF.

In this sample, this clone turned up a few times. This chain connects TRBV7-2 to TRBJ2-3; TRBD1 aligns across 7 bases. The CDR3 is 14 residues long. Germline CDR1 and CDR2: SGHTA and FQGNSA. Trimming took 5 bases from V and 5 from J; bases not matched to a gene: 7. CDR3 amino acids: CASSVTGVGDTQYF. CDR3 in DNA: TGTGCCAGCAGCGTTACAGGGGTGGGAGATACGCAGTATTTT. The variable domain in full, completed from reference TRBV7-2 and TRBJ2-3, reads GAGVSQSPSNKVTEKGKDVELRCDPISGHTALYWYRQSLGQGLEFLIYFQGNSAPDKSGLPSDRFSAERTGGSVSTLTIQRTQQEDSAVYLCASSVTGVGDTQYFGPGTRLTVL.

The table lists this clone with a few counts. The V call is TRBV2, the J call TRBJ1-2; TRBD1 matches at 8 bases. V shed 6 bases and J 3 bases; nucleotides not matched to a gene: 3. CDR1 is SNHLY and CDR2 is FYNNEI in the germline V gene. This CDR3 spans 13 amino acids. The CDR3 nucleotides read TGTGCCAGCAGACAGGGGGTGGACTATGGCTACACCTTC. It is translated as CASRQGVDYGYTF.

The CDR3 here is CASGSLQDYTDTQYF. As DNA, the CDR3 is TGTGCTAGTGGAAGCCTACAGGATTACACAGATACGCAGTATTTT. V and J are TRBV12-5 and TRBJ2-3, with D possibly matching TRBD1 (5 bases). V lost 6 bases, J lost 2 bases, and 15 bases lay in between. The germline V gene encodes CDR1 LGHNT and CDR2 FRNRAP. The CDR3 is 15 amino acids.